What follows are 13 T cell receptor beta chains derived from one specimen sequenced in a study of T-cell reconstitution after alpha-beta-depleted transplantation in children. During its preparation, the TCRbeta library received unique molecular identifiers. From the PCR reads, TCRdb called clonotypes with MiXCR, one entry per CDR3 protein. The sample includes about 370,000 distinct CDR3 sequences, approximately 20% of them seen just once. The sequenced sample was PBMCs from the stem cell graft donor, obtained from the stem cell graft. The receptors here all came from a human donor who donated a stem cell graft to a child with acute myeloid leukemia.

This clonotype has more than one count but fewer than ten. The chain recombines TRBV10-3 with TRBJ2-7, with 8 bases fitting TRBD2. The CDR3 is 15 residues long. V lost 4 bases and J lost 4; bases outside the gene matches: 9. CDR1 ENHRY and CDR2 SYGVKD come from the germline V gene. The CDR3 is CAISGGSGNPYEQYF. In DNA form, the CDR3 reads TGTGCCATCAGTGGGGGTAGCGGGAACCCATACGAGCAGTACTTC.

The V and J genes are TRBV12-3 or TRBV12-4 and TRBJ2-5, with 9 bases lining up with TRBD1. V was pared by 3 bases and J by 3 bases, with 2 bases of the junction left unmatched. CDR3 length: 14 residues. The CDR3 DNA is TGTGCCAGCAGTTTTAGGACAGGGGAAGAGACCCAGTACTTC. Amino acid sequence: CASSFRTGEETQYF.

This clonotype showed up just a few times. CDR3 protein: CASSPLAGGNSYEQYF. The DNA of the CDR3 is TGTGCCAGCAGCCCCTTAGCGGGAGGGAACTCCTACGAGCAGTACTTC. This sequence joins TRBV7-8 and TRBJ2-7; 11 nucleotides align to TRBD2. V lost 5 bases and J lost 0; bases outside the gene matches: 6. CDR3 length equals 16 residues. Germline V gene lookup returns CDR1 SGHVS and CDR2 FQNEAQ.

This clonotype was detected a few times. The J gene is TRBJ2-1, the V gene TRBV15; D call uncertain. The V and J ends lost 0 bases and 9 bases respectively, with 9 bases between them. Germline V gene sequence: CDR1 LNHNV, CDR2 YYDKDF (reference sequence). There are 13 residues in the CDR3. CDR3 DNA: TGTGCCACCAGCAGAGAAGAGCGAGGTGAGCAGTTCTTC. This sequence encodes CATSREERGEQFF.

The chain uses TRBV7-9 and TRBJ2-6, with D unresolved. Trimming took off 10 bases at V and 2 bases at J, with 9 bases between the two ends. This CDR3 contains 13 residues. From germline, CDR1 is SEHNR and CDR2 FQNEAQ (reference sequence). This chain's CDR3 is CATPETGANVLTF. Written as DNA, the CDR3 is TGTGCCACCCCCGAGACTGGGGCCAACGTCCTGACTTTC.

This clonotype was counted between two and nine times. The V call is TRBV12-3 or TRBV12-4, the J call TRBJ2-1; TRBD2 agrees at 13 bases. With V trimmed by 3 bases and J by 12 bases, 8 bases remained unmatched. The CDR3 loop spans 15 amino acids. CDR3 region: CASSFSGTSGIGQFF. The CDR3 DNA sequence: TGTGCCAGCAGTTTCTCCGGGACTAGCGGGATTGGGCAGTTCTTC.

In its sample, this clonotype was seen a few times. The CDR3 DNA is TGTGCCAGCAGTGCTTGGAGGGACGGGGAGCTGTTTTTT. Residues: CASSAWRDGELFF. The chain uses TRBV2 and TRBJ2-2, with a possible D match to TRBD2 (6 bases). The CDR3 totals 13 residues. Trimming shortened V by 4 bases and J by 7 bases, and 10 bases separated the two germline ends. The V gene's germline CDR1 is SNHLY and CDR2 FYNNEI.

This clonotype has ten or more counts. The chain links TRBV28 to TRBJ1-1, with TRBD1 matching 10 bases. In germline, CDR1 is MDHEN, CDR2 SYDVKM. J lost 5 bases, V lost 7 bases, and 4 bases had no gene match. The CDR3 consists of 13 residues. The CDR3 region is CASIGTGVTEAFF. The CDR3 bases are TGTGCCAGCATTGGGACAGGGGTAACTGAAGCTTTCTTT.

This clonotype appeared many times. The rearrangement joins TRBV29-1 to TRBJ2-1; weak D call: TRBD1 (5 bases). This CDR3 region has 12 residues. Trimming pared 6 bases from V and 9 bases from J, leaving 15 bases between. Germline lookup yields CDR1 SQVTM and CDR2 ANQGSEA. CDR3 coding DNA: TGCAGCGTCAGGGCCCCCTCGGGTGAGCAGTTCTTC. Amino acids: CSVRAPSGEQFF.

The chain links TRBV12-3 or TRBV12-4 to TRBJ2-5; no clear D gene. V was pared by 5 bases and J by 1 base, with 14 bases between. This CDR3 spans 15 amino acids. Here the CDR3 reads CASSPGRLLQETQYF. CDR3 nucleotides: TGTGCCAGCAGTCCCGGTCGACTGCTCCAAGAGACCCAGTACTTC.

This clonotype was counted between two and nine times. This chain uses TRBV20-1 with TRBJ2-7; D call uncertain. V dropped 2 bases and J dropped 5 bases, with 25 bases sitting between them. Germline V lookup: CDR1 DFQATT, CDR2 SNEGSKA (reference sequence). The CDR3 totals 17 residues. The DNA for the CDR3 is TGCAGTGCTAGAAAGCAAAAGCAAAATCCCCTCTCGGACGAGCAGTACTTC. Amino acid sequence: CSARKQKQNPLSDEQYF.

In its sample, this clonotype was seen a few times. This sequence joins TRBV20-1 and TRBJ2-1, with 9 bases lining up with TRBD2. Germline assignment: CDR1 DFQATT and CDR2 SNEGSKA (reference sequence). V shed 3 bases, J shed 5 bases, and the junction held 8 bases outside the gene matches. The length of the CDR3 is 15 residues. The CDR3 DNA reads TGCAGTGCTAGTCTGGCGGGAGGGTCCAACAATGAGCAGTTCTTC. Residues: CSASLAGGSNNEQFF.

In nucleotides, the CDR3 is TGCGCCAGCAGCTTGACAGCTAGCGGGAGAGGAGATACGCAGTATTTT. As protein: CASSLTASGRGDTQYF. This chain links TRBV5-1 with TRBJ2-3; 10 bases agree with TRBD2. Unmatched junction bases numbered 7, after V lost 1 base and J lost 5 bases. CDR1 and CDR2 (germline): SGHRS, YFSETQ. The CDR3 has 16 residues.